What follows are 17 T cell receptor beta chains derived from one specimen sequenced in a study of a mutant IDH1 vaccine in newly diagnosed glioma. The time point here: baseline, week 1 (first vaccination visit). Stated treatment: pre-vaccination baseline after standard-of-care therapy. Clones were sequenced by immunoSEQ multiplex PCR, and TCRdb holds only the in-frame ones, with some missing. The data show approximately 92,000 clones, with about four fifths seen just once and roughly 7% held by the top ten. This sample comprised PBMCs, obtained from a glioma patient treated with radiotherapy, temozolomide or both. These receptors were obtained from a man aged 40-49 years with glioma.

V is TRBV30 and J is TRBJ2-1; 10 bases match TRBD2. CDR1 is GTSNPN and CDR2 is SVGIG in the germline V gene (reference sequence). The CDR3 contains 16 residues. J lost 4 bases, V lost 6 bases, and 12 bases had no gene match. The CDR3: CACLKGLAGAYNEQFF. Here the CDR3 DNA reads TGTGCCTGTTTAAAGGGGCTAGCGGGAGCATACAATGAGCAGTTCTTC.

The V and J genes are TRBV19 and TRBJ1-4; D possibly corresponds to TRBD1 (5 bases). The ends were cut back, 4 bases at V and 8 bases at J, with 14 bases in the middle. The CDR3 is 14 amino acids. Germline assignment: CDR1 LNHDA and CDR2 SQIVND (reference sequence). This CDR3 reads CASSTPRRGEKLFF. In DNA, the CDR3 is TGTGCCAGTAGTACCCCCCGCCGGGGGGAAAAACTGTTTTTT.

The chain employs TRBV6-4 and TRBJ2-1; 12 nucleotides line up with TRBD2. The CDR3 has 16 residues. V trimming: 4 bases; J trimming: 7 bases; junction bases outside the gene matches: 8. Germline V gene sequence: CDR1 MRHNA, CDR2 SNTAGT. The CDR3 reads CASSAAASGGANEQFF. The DNA of the CDR3 is TGTGCCAGCAGTGCTGCGGCTAGCGGGGGGGCGAATGAGCAGTTCTTC.

The chain combines TRBV28 with TRBJ1-1; possibly TRBD1 for D (6 bases). The CDR3 spans 15 residues. Germline V CDR1 and CDR2: MDHEN, SYDVKM. The V and J ends lost 2 bases and 9 bases respectively, with 19 bases between them. The CDR3 DNA follows: TGTGCCAGCAGTTTAAGGGTGAGGGGGGGGACGAAAGCTTTCTTT. As protein: CASSLRVRGGTKAFF.

V is TRBV12-5 and J is TRBJ2-3, with TRBD2 as a possible D gene (6 bases). The germline V and J ends were trimmed by 1 base and 3 bases, with 8 bases remaining between them. The V gene's germline CDR1 is LGHNT and CDR2 FRNRAP. The CDR3 has 14 residues. This chain's CDR3 is CASGLGGLTDTQYF. Here the CDR3 DNA reads TGTGCTAGTGGTTTGGGGGGACTTACAGATACGCAGTATTTT.

The table lists this clone with a few counts. The rearrangement links TRBV4-2 to TRBJ1-4; TRBD1 aligns across 8 bases. The CDR3 sequence is 15 residues long. Germline lookup yields CDR1 LGHNA and CDR2 YNFKEQ. Trimming cost V 0 bases and J 8 bases; bases outside gene matches: 5. The CDR3: CASSQDVQGAEKLFF. The CDR3 DNA sequence: TGTGCCAGCAGCCAAGATGTCCAGGGGGCGGAAAAACTGTTTTTT.

The genes are TRBV7-3 and TRBJ2-1; TRBD2 matches at 8 bases. The CDR3 runs to 17 residues. From germline, CDR1 is SGHTA and CDR2 FQGTGA. The ends lost 2 bases at V and 3 bases at J; junction bases unmatched: 9. CDR3 residues: CASSLGGLAGLYNEQFF. Written as DNA, the CDR3 is TGTGCCAGCAGCTTAGGGGGCTTAGCGGGACTCTACAATGAGCAGTTCTTC.

The rearrangement links TRBV29-1 to TRBJ2-1, with a possible D match to TRBD2 (6 bases). The CDR3 spans 13 residues. V lost 5 bases and J lost 6, with 14 bases in between. Germline assignment: CDR1 SQVTM and CDR2 ANQGSEA. The CDR3 region has the DNA TGCAGCGTTTTGGGTTCGGGAGTCAATGAGCAGTTCTTC. Translated, it gives CSVLGSGVNEQFF.

The rearrangement joins TRBV2 to TRBJ2-2, with 9 bases that match TRBD1. After removal of 0 bases from V and 6 bases from J, the junction contained 5 bases not matched to a gene. CDR1 is SNHLY and CDR2 is FYNNEI in the germline V gene. The CDR3 contains 16 residues. In nucleotides, the CDR3 is TGTGCCAGCAGTGAAGCCCCAGGACAGGGGCCCGGGGAGCTGTTTTTT. Translated: CASSEAPGQGPGELFF.

The chain carries TRBV15 and TRBJ2-5, with 12 bases aligning to TRBD2. The V segment lost 7 bases and the J segment 6 bases; nucleotides outside the gene matches: 9. CDR3 length: 15 residues. From germline, CDR1 is LNHNV and CDR2 YYDKDF (reference sequence). The CDR3 reads CATTATSGGIKTQYF. CDR3 bases: TGTGCCACCACCGCAACTAGCGGGGGGATAAAGACCCAGTACTTC.

The chain recombines TRBV4-3 with TRBJ1-5; 7 nucleotides align to TRBD1. Germline CDR1 reads LGHNA; CDR2 reads YSLEER. This CDR3 region has 15 residues. V trimming: 0 bases; J trimming: 6 bases; junction bases outside the gene matches: 5. CDR3 nucleotides: TGCGCCAGCAGCCAAGATGGGTCAGGGGGTCAGCCCCAGCATTTT. Encoded protein: CASSQDGSGGQPQHF.

The V and J genes are TRBV13 and TRBJ2-1; 9 positions agree with TRBD2. Germline values: CDR1 PRHDT, CDR2 FYEKMQ (reference sequence). The CDR3 length is 16 residues. V lost 5 bases and J lost 1; bases outside the gene matches: 6. CDR3 in DNA: TGTGCCAGCAGCCCCCGTAGCGGGAGATCCTACAATGAGCAGTTCTTC. This encodes CASSPRSGRSYNEQFF.

V and J are TRBV6-5 and TRBJ2-3; TRBD1 or TRBD2 may be the D gene (6 bases each). V lost 10 bases and J lost 2, with 16 bases in between. This CDR3 comprises 14 residues. Germline-derived CDR1 and CDR2 are MNHEY and SVGAGI. The CDR3 bases are TGTGCCACAAACGAGGGGGGCCACACAGATACGCAGTATTTT. Protein: CATNEGGHTDTQYF.

The chain couples TRBV6-5 to TRBJ2-5; 7 bases are a match to TRBD1. Germline V gene lookup returns CDR1 MNHEY and CDR2 SVGAGI. The CDR3 consists of 14 residues. Unmatched junction bases numbered 5, after V lost 5 bases and J lost 2 bases. The CDR3 DNA follows: TGTGCCAGCAGTCACGGGACAGCACAAGAGACCCAGTACTTC. Protein: CASSHGTAQETQYF.

This clone appeared a few times. V and J are TRBV30 and TRBJ1-4, with D perhaps matching TRBD1 (6 bases). Germline loops: CDR1 GTSNPN, CDR2 SVGIG (reference sequence). This CDR3 is built from 14 residues. Deletions cut 4 bases from V and 5 bases from J, with 14 bases between. CDR3 nucleotide sequence: TGTGCCTGGAATACAGGGTTTCTCAATGAAAAACTGTTTTTT. It encodes CAWNTGFLNEKLFF.

The CDR3 DNA sequence: TGCGCCAGCAGCACGACAGGGCAAAAGGACACCATATATTTT. Translation: CASSTTGQKDTIYF. This chain links TRBV5-1 with TRBJ1-3; the match to TRBD1 covers 7 bases. V dropped 4 bases and J dropped 8; count of bases not matched to a gene: 9. Germline loops: CDR1 SGHRS, CDR2 YFSETQ. CDR3 length: 14 residues. Full variable domain (missing parts from reference TRBV5-1 and TRBJ1-3): KAGVTQTPRYLIKTRGQQVTLSCSPISGHRSVSWYQQTPGQGLQFLFEYFSETQRNKGNFPGRFSGRQFSNSRSEMNVSTLELGDSALYLCASSTTGQKDTIYFGEGSWLTVV.

The V gene is TRBV6-1, the J gene TRBJ2-3; D possibly corresponds to TRBD1 (5 bases). V dropped 2 bases and J dropped 5 bases, with 11 bases sitting between them. The CDR3 length is 14 residues. Per germline, CDR1 MNHNS and CDR2 SASEGT. The CDR3 DNA follows: TGTGCCAGCAGTGAACGGCTAGGGGTAGATACGCAGTATTTT. This gives the protein CASSERLGVDTQYF.